Reported below is one T cell receptor beta chain. The data were obtained in a study of blood T cells in healthy people across ages. About the research overall: Capturing about one barcoded beta molecule per two T cells was achieved by template switching.

From germline, CDR1 is SQVTM and CDR2 ANQGSEA. CDR3 length: 15 amino acids. The use of a sample-barcoded 5' primer and a J-beta primer mix characterized a second PCR of roughly 6 to 11 cycles. TCRdb reanalysed the 5' RACE reads using MiXCR and keeps one entry per CDR3 protein. In the table there are some 1.5 million distinct CDR3 sequences, under 30% of which are singletons. Source material: blood. This receptor was taken from a woman younger than 45 in good health. This rearrangement joins TRBV29-1 to TRBJ2-4; tentative D call: TRBD1 (5 bases). The J call may be in error: the DNA end matches TRBJ2-7 better. The CDR3 coding sequence is TGCAGCGTTGAAGGTCTGGGCGCCCAGGGTGACGAGCAGTACTTC. This sequence encodes CSVEGLGAQGDEQYF.